This TCR beta chain was recorded in a study of response to subunit inactivated influenza vaccine. TCRdb reprocessed the RT-PCR reads via MiXCR and lists one record per CDR3 protein. The repertoire holds 170,000 or so distinct CDR3 sequences, roughly 10% seen once, with roughly a third in the top ten. From germline, CDR1 is SGHRS and CDR2 YFSETQ. After removal of 3 bases from V and 5 bases from J, the junction contained 8 bases not matched to a gene. This CDR3 has 16 amino acids. As to this clonotype: Its antigen remains unidentified.

General study points: The authors put forward the suggestion that each seasonal influenza vaccination may bring in only a limited number of new T cells.

This material consisted of CD8+ T cells sorted from PBMCs, taken less than 30 months after vaccination. The chain links TRBV5-1 to TRBJ2-3; TRBD2 matches 11 bases. The TCR originated in a man aged 50-75 years who received an inactivated influenza vaccine. The CDR3 region has the DNA TGCGCCAGCAGCTCGGGAATTGGACTAGCGGGAGATACGCAGTATTTT. Translation gives CASSSGIGLAGDTQYF.